The entry below gives a single T cell receptor (beta chain) sequence along with its context. The antigen this receptor binds is unknown. No base quality information exists; no much larger clone differs at one position. This sample was taken from a study of blood T cell repertoires in COVID-19 (dated by TCRdb to about 2020). Study-level background: The collaborator samples originated in the United States, Italy and Spain and spanned the acute and convalescent phases of COVID-19. The prospective study material was composed of cDNA or gDNA derived from T cells, B-cell-depleted T cells, or PBMCs. Deeply sampled blood TCRbeta repertoires from subjects exposed to, actively infected with, or recovered from COVID-19 were included in the dataset. A freely available public database, intended as a resource for researchers studying the immune response to SARS-CoV-2, is where the repertoires were released. The samples were drawn from two sources: the first 160 participants of the ongoing ImmuneRACE study, and 1,254 subjects contributed by 6 global collaborators. The sample metadata nearly always contained a de-identified subject ID, COVID-19 status, age in years and sex. Where available, HLA class I and class II types were obtained from metadata supplied by the sample provider rather than from assay-based typing. Beyond this particular receptor, the publication reports: The amount of clinical and demographic metadata varied by source and participant and was provided uncurated.

The V and J ends are trimmed by 4 bases and 2 bases, leaving 15 bases between them. From the germline V gene, CDR1 is SGHDN and CDR2 is FVKESK. Its CDR3 holds 15 amino acids, cysteine through phenylalanine. The CDR3 DNA has 45 bases and is translated from base 1. Participants in the prospective study were aged about 18 to 100 years, lived in 20 to 30 United States geographic areas, and enrolled through a virtual design. In the prospective study, cohorts were assigned on the basis of participant-reported clinical history obtained from a screening survey and a study questionnaire. Recovered participants in ImmuneRACE Cohort 3 were defined by two consecutive negative NP/OP PCR tests, clearance by a healthcare professional, or resolution of symptoms. In the prospective study, whole blood, serum and a nasopharyngeal or oropharyngeal swab were collected from each participant by mobile phlebotomists. Participants in the prospective study had the option to provide additional blood draws and questionnaires over a roughly 2-month period. Prospective study blood samples were shipped either frozen or at room temperature before DNA extraction.

TCRbeta CDR3 regions were amplified from genomic DNA using the immunoSEQ Assay, a bias-controlled multiplex PCR. Processing in the source paper ran as follows. Nucleated cell counts per sample were estimated from amplification of reference gene primers within the assay. Sequence reads were collapsed and filtered to measure the absolute abundance of every unique TCRbeta CDR3 rearrangement. For each sample, productive Simpson clonality was calculated by taking the square root of Simpson's diversity index across productive rearrangements. TCRdb obtained this table from immuneACCESS and retained in-frame rearrangements with V and J assigned. These tables miss some clones; where compared with another copy, unresolved V genes account for less than half of the shortfall, and the remainder is unexplained. V and J calls and clone size are copied from that table; D and trimming were computed from the DNA. Across this sample there are some 260,000 clones, with 75% to 95% seen only once. Around 2% of the sample is in the top ten clones.

The receptor chain draws on TRBV14 and TRBJ2-7; confidence is insufficient to name the D gene. The receptor was isolated from a woman aged 18-35 years who had recovered from COVID-19. Sequencing used PBMCs or T cells enriched from blood (not recorded which). CDR3 protein: CASSPALDGAYEQYF. The bases are TGTGCCAGCAGCCCCGCCCTCGACGGAGCCTACGAGCAGTACTTC.